Listed here are 25 T cell receptor beta chains from one sample, sequenced in a study of T cell responses to AZD1222 COVID-19 vaccine. The method was immunoSEQ multiplex PCR; TCRdb's version includes in-frame clones alone and lacks a portion of them. The data show more than 95,000 clones, over 75% seen once. The sample here was peripheral blood, taken on day 0 of AZD1222 vaccination. Source of these receptors: an adult in good health.

In nucleotides, the CDR3 is TGCGCCAGCAGCTTTGGAGCAGGGGAGAGCTCCTACAATGAGCAGTTCTTC. Translated, it gives CASSFGAGESSYNEQFF. The chain recombines TRBV5-1 with TRBJ2-1, with D possibly being TRBD1 (6 bases). This CDR3 has 17 amino acids. Germline V gene data show CDR1 as SGHRS and CDR2 as YFSETQ. Trimming took 2 bases from V and 0 from J, leaving 15 bases between them.

Only a few counts were recorded for this clone. In this CDR3 the conserved last residue, phenylalanine or tryptophan, is missing, so a read error is likely. The sample carries other DNA sequences with the same CDR3. The genes are TRBV2 and TRBJ1-6; D perhaps matches TRBD1 (5 bases). The CDR3 contains 16 residues. Trimming left V 3 bases short and J 1 base short, with 10 bases between. Germline lookup yields CDR1 SNHLY and CDR2 FYNNEI. The CDR3 reads CASSEPGRSYNSPLHL. As DNA, the CDR3 is TGTGCCAGCAGTGAGCCAGGGCGGTCCTATAATTCACCCCTCCACCTT.

The V gene is TRBV7-7, the J gene TRBJ2-3, with no clear D. Trimming cost V 1 base and J 4 bases, with 6 bases left between them. The germline gives CDR1 SSHAT, CDR2 FNYEAQ (reference sequence). This CDR3 has 13 residues. CDR3 in amino acids: CASSLDTADTQYF. In DNA form, the CDR3 reads TGTGCCAGCAGCTTAGATACGGCAGATACGCAGTATTTT.

The chain has TRBV11-2 and TRBJ2-1; a possible D gene is TRBD2 (7 bases). Trimming took 5 bases from V and 0 from J, leaving 20 bases between them. The CDR3 contains 18 residues. Germline CDR1 reads SGHAT; CDR2 reads FQNNGV. Written as DNA, the CDR3 is TGTGCCAGCAGCGGGGGGGGCGCGGGAGATAGCTCCTACAATGAGCAGTTCTTC. It translates to CASSGGGAGDSSYNEQFF.

The chain uses TRBV7-9 and TRBJ1-3; TRBD1 might be the D (5 bases). This CDR3 has 14 amino acids. CDR1 is SEHNR and CDR2 is FQNEAQ in the germline V gene (reference sequence). V lost 5 bases and J lost 2, with 10 bases in between. The CDR3 loop reads CASSRGETGNTIYF. The DNA for the CDR3 is TGTGCCAGCAGCAGAGGGGAAACTGGAAACACCATATATTTT.

The chain uses TRBV6-5 and TRBJ1-5; D is uncertain. CDR3 length: 15 residues. Trimming shortened V by 0 bases and J by 0 bases, and 6 bases separated the two germline ends. The germline V gene encodes CDR1 MNHEY and CDR2 SVGAGI. The CDR3 region is CASSYSQYSNQPQHF. CDR3 in DNA: TGTGCCAGCAGTTACTCTCAGTATAGCAATCAGCCCCAGCATTTT.

The rearrangement joins TRBV6-4 to TRBJ2-7; D might be TRBD1 (5 bases). Germline V lookup: CDR1 MRHNA, CDR2 SNTAGT. The CDR3 loop spans 12 amino acids. Trimming took off 11 bases at V and 2 bases at J, with 13 bases between the two ends. The DNA for the CDR3 is TGTGCCCGCTGGGGCCGAACCTACGAGCAGTACTTC. This codes for CARWGRTYEQYF.

The chain carries TRBV14 and TRBJ2-1; 9 positions match TRBD2. Germline V CDR1 and CDR2: SGHDN, FVKESK. V gave up 0 bases and J gave up 6 bases; unmatched junction bases: 6. The CDR3 sequence is 16 residues long. In DNA form, the CDR3 reads TGTGCCAGCAGCCAAGATCTAAGCGGGGGGCGCAATGAGCAGTTCTTC. Its protein product is CASSQDLSGGRNEQFF.

This chain links TRBV2 with TRBJ1-4, with D unresolved. V was pared by 5 bases and J by 7 bases, with 14 bases between. Germline-derived CDR1 and CDR2 are SNHLY and FYNNEI. The CDR3 sequence is 14 residues long. The CDR3 bases are TGTGCCAGCAGTAAGTGGAGGAAGGCTGAAAAACTGTTTTTT. It encodes CASSKWRKAEKLFF.

The V gene is TRBV5-6, the J gene TRBJ1-5; no definite D call. The CDR3 contains 12 residues. The germline CDR1 and CDR2 sequences are SGHDT and YYEEEE. V lost 0 bases and J lost 5, with 3 bases in between. The CDR3 coding sequence is TGTGCCAGCAGCTTGGCAGATCAGCCCCAGCATTTT. Translating gives CASSLADQPQHF.

This chain joins TRBV7-8 and TRBJ1-4, with a possible D match to TRBD1 (6 bases). The CDR3 is 16 amino acids. V lost 2 bases and J lost 5, with 15 bases in between. Germline V gene data show CDR1 as SGHVS and CDR2 as FQNEAQ. As DNA, the CDR3 is TGTGCCAGCAGCTTACAAGGACAGCCCGAGAATGAAAAACTGTTTTTT. This codes for CASSLQGQPENEKLFF.

V is TRBV15 and J is TRBJ1-1; possibly TRBD1 for D (5 bases). Germline assignment: CDR1 LNHNV and CDR2 YYDKDF (reference sequence). V was pared by 1 base and J by 0 bases, with 15 bases between. This CDR3 comprises 17 residues. CDR3 loop: CATSRGSWPGLNTEAFF. For the CDR3, the DNA is TGTGCCACCAGCAGAGGTAGTTGGCCGGGGCTGAACACTGAAGCTTTCTTT.

The chain uses TRBV27 and TRBJ1-1; D not certain. The CDR3 covers 13 residues. V lost 3 bases to trimming and J lost 0 bases, with 5 bases between them. CDR1 and CDR2 from the germline V gene are MNHEY and SMNVEV (reference sequence). The CDR3 DNA reads TGTGCCAGCAGTTTTGGCATGAACACTGAAGCTTTCTTT. Translated, it gives CASSFGMNTEAFF.

The rearrangement joins TRBV5-1 to TRBJ1-2; D is possibly TRBD1 (5 bases). V gave up 0 bases and J gave up 4 bases, with 10 bases separating them. Per germline, CDR1 SGHRS and CDR2 YFSETQ. The CDR3 length is 14 residues. The CDR3 spells CASSLAGRGYGYTF. In nucleotides, the CDR3 is TGCGCCAGCAGCTTGGCGGGGAGGGGCTATGGCTACACCTTC.

The chain joins TRBV7-7 to TRBJ2-3; D is possibly TRBD1 or TRBD2 (5 bases each). V lost 5 bases and J 5 bases, leaving 11 bases between the germline ends. Per germline, CDR1 SSHAT and CDR2 FNYEAQ (reference sequence). The CDR3 has 13 residues. CDR3 nucleotide sequence: TGTGCCAGCAGCACCGGGACCTTAGATACGCAGTATTTT. It yields the protein CASSTGTLDTQYF.

V and J are TRBV2 and TRBJ2-7, with TRBD1 identical over 9 bases. Germline trimming cut 5 bases from V and 6 bases from J; bases unmatched to any gene: 2. The CDR3 length is 12 residues. Germline-derived CDR1 and CDR2 are SNHLY and FYNNEI. The CDR3: CASSRDRAEQYF. In DNA form, the CDR3 reads TGTGCCAGCAGTCGGGACAGGGCCGAGCAGTACTTC.

This clone was detected only once. V gene TRBV5-4 combines with J gene TRBJ1-3; D is unclear. The germline gives CDR1 SGHNT, CDR2 YYREEE (reference sequence). This CDR3 spans 16 amino acids. Trimming shortened V by 1 base and J by 2 bases, and 13 bases separated the two germline ends. The CDR3 bases are TGTGCCAGCAGCTTGAATGTCCTGGGGACTGGAAACACCATATATTTT. This sequence encodes CASSLNVLGTGNTIYF.

The rearrangement joins TRBV10-1 to TRBJ2-5, with D uncertain. Per germline, CDR1 WNHNN and CDR2 SYGVQD (reference sequence). This CDR3 is built from 13 residues. V was trimmed by 4 bases and J by 1 base, leaving 7 bases between them. The CDR3 sequence: CASSGLSQETQYF. The CDR3 DNA reads TGCGCCAGCAGTGGTCTAAGCCAAGAGACCCAGTACTTC.

The chain uses TRBV7-3 and TRBJ2-5; either TRBD1 or TRBD2 may fit D (5 bases each). Germline-derived CDR1 and CDR2 are SGHTA and FQGTGA. Trimming cost V 5 bases and J 2 bases, with 15 bases left between them. The CDR3 runs 15 residues. The CDR3, as DNA: TGTGCCAGCAGCAGAGGGACGGCCCCGCAAGAGACCCAGTACTTC. It specifies CASSRGTAPQETQYF.

The chain is built from TRBV4-2 and TRBJ2-3; 10 bases are a match to TRBD2. CDR3 length equals 18 residues. Germline V gene sequence: CDR1 LGHNA, CDR2 YNFKEQ. Trimming removed 0 bases from V and 4 bases from J; junction bases left unmatched: 10. The CDR3 is CASSQEAVASGGSDTQYF. DNA of the CDR3: TGTGCCAGCAGCCAAGAAGCCGTGGCTAGCGGGGGATCAGATACGCAGTATTTT.

The rearrangement uses TRBV5-4 and TRBJ2-1, with D maybe TRBD2 (7 bases). CDR1 is SGHNT and CDR2 is YYREEE in the germline V gene (reference sequence). V was pared by 4 bases and J by 8 bases, with 16 bases between. CDR3 length equals 14 residues. The CDR3 bases are TGTGCCAGCAGCGTTAGTGGGGGGGCCCATGAGCAGTTCTTC. It encodes CASSVSGGAHEQFF.

The V gene is TRBV15, the J gene TRBJ1-5; perhaps TRBD1 as D (5 bases). Trimming removed 4 bases at V and 6 bases at J, with 16 bases between. This CDR3 region has 15 residues. Per the germline V gene, CDR1 is LNHNV and CDR2 is YYDKDF (reference sequence). CDR3: CATSTPGRGGQPQHF. CDR3 DNA: TGTGCCACCAGCACCCCAGGGAGGGGAGGTCAGCCCCAGCATTTT.

The rearrangement links TRBV5-1 to TRBJ1-3; D is uncertain. V lost 5 bases and J lost 0, with 12 bases in between. This CDR3 is built from 15 residues. Germline CDR1 and CDR2: SGHRS and YFSETQ. This CDR3 is CASSPASGSGNTIYF. DNA of the CDR3: TGCGCCAGCAGTCCAGCATCGGGCTCTGGAAACACCATATATTTT.

This clone was counted once. The chain links TRBV5-1 to TRBJ2-7, with a weak D call TRBD1 (6 bases). CDR1 is SGHRS and CDR2 is YFSETQ in the germline V gene. V shed 4 bases and J shed 3 bases, with 17 bases lying between them. There are 15 residues in the CDR3. CDR3 in amino acids: CASSRGQQSNYEQYF. CDR3 nucleotide sequence: TGCGCCAGCAGCAGAGGACAGCAGTCTAACTACGAGCAGTACTTC.

The chain joins TRBV19 to TRBJ2-4; D is undetermined. CDR3 size: 14 residues. The ends were cut back, 5 bases at V and 1 base at J, with 9 bases in the middle. CDR1 is LNHDA, CDR2 SQIVND, per germline (reference sequence). CDR3 in DNA: TGTGCCAGTAGTGCGATACATGCCAAAAACATTCAGTACTTC. Translating it yields CASSAIHAKNIQYF.